This TCR beta chain was captured in a study of T-cell memory formation after mild COVID-19. Study conclusions and caveats: There were some responding clones in pre-infection memory, which suggested that cross-reactive memory had joined. Among contracting clones, CD4+ were mainly CM/EM and CD8+ enriched in EMRA. Confirmation of SARS-CoV-2 specificity was lacking for second-wave clones peaking day 37.

TCRdb re-analysed the 5' RACE reads in MiXCR, keeping a single row per CDR3 protein. The table lists hundreds of thousands of distinct CDR3 sequences, roughly 22% of them singletons. The CDR3 has 18 amino acids. CDR1 and CDR2 (germline): SQVTM, ANQGSEA. V lost 4 bases and J 13 bases, leaving 35 bases between the germline ends. Comments on this clonotype: Antigen unknown.

Sequencing was done on a sample of PBMCs or a T cell subset sorted from them (not recorded which). This sequence joins TRBV29-1 and TRBJ2-1; D not resolved. This receptor was taken from an adult woman who had mild COVID-19 (a few samples of this study predate the infection). Cell type and time point are not known. The CDR3 loop is CSVAFPVEATAGFTFQFF. The CDR3 DNA follows: TGCAGCGTTGCTTTCCCCGTAGAGGCTACGGCAGGCTTCACCTTCCAGTTCTTC.